Listed here is a single TCR beta chain. The data were obtained in a study of cytomegalovirus exposure and HLA in healthy donors. Germline V gives CDR1 MNHEY, CDR2 SVGAGI. This CDR3 is built from 15 residues. Unmatched junction bases numbered 5, after V lost 2 bases and J lost 5 bases. PCR primers comprised 60 Vbeta and 13 Jbeta primers. Data came from immunoSEQ multiplex PCR; TCRdb stores just in-frame clones and leaves some out. The sample holds 140,000 or so clones; about 80% are singletons and the top ten take 2.5% to 3.5%. The clonotype was recovered from a female donor in good health and CMV-seronegative. The sequencing input was PBMCs. This chain connects TRBV6-5 to TRBJ1-4; 7 bases are a match to TRBD1. The chain's CDR3 is CASSYQGGPNEKLFF. In DNA form, the CDR3 reads TGTGCCAGCAGTTACCAGGGGGGACCGAATGAAAAACTGTTTTTT.